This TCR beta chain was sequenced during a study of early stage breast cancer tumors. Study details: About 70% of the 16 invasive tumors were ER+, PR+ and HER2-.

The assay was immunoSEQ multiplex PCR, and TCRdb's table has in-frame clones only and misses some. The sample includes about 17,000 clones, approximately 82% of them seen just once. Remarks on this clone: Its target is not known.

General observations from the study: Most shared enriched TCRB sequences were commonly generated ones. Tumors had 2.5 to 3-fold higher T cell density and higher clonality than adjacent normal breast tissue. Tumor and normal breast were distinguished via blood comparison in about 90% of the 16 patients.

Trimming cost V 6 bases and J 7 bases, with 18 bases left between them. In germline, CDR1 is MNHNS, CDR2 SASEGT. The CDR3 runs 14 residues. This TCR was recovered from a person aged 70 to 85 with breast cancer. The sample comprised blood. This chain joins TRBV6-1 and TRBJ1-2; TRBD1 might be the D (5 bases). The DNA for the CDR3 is TGTGCCAGCAGGGATGGCAGGGTATCTGGTGGCTACACCTTC. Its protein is CASRDGRVSGGYTF.